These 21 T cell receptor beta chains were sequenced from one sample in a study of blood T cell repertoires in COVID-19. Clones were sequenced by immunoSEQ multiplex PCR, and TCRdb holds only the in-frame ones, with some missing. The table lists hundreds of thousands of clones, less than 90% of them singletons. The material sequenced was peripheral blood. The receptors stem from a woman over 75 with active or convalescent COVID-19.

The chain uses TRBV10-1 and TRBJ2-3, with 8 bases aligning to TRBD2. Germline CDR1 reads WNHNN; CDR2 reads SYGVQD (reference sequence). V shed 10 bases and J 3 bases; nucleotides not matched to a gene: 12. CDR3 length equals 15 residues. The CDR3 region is CATSKRGGQTDTQYF. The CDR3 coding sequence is TGCGCCACGTCGAAACGGGGGGGCCAGACAGATACGCAGTATTTT.

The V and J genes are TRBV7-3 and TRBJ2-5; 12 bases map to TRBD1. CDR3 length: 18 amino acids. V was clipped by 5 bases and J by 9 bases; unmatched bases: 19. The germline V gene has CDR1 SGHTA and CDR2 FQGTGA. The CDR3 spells CASSPVPPGQGAPEAQYF. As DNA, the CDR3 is TGTGCCAGCAGCCCAGTCCCCCCGGGACAGGGGGCCCCTGAGGCCCAGTACTTC.

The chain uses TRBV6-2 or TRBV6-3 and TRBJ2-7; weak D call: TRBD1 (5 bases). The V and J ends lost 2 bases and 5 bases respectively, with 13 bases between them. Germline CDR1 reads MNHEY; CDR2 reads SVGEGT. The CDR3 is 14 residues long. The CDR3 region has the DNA TGTGCCAGCAGTTACCCTCCAGGGCGCGACGAGCAGTACTTC. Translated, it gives CASSYPPGRDEQYF.

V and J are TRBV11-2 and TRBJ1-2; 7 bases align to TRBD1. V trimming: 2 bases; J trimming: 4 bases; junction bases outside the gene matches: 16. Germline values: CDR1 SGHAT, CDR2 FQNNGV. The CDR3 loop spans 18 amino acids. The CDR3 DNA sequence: TGTGCCAGCAGCTTACTAAGAGTTCGTAGGGACAGACCCTATGGCTACACCTTC. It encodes CASSLLRVRRDRPYGYTF.

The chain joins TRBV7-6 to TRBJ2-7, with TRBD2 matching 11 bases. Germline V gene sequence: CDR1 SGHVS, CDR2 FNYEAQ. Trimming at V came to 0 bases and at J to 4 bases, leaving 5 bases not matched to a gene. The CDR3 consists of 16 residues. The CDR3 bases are TGTGCCAGCAGCTTAGCCCTAGCGGGAGGACTATACGAGCAGTACTTC. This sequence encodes CASSLALAGGLYEQYF.

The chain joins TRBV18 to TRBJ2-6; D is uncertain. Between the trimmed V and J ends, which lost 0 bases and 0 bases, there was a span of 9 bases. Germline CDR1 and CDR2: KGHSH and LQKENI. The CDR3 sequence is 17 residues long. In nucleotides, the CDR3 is TGTGCCAGCTCACCACCCCAGGTTCCCTCTGGGGCCAACGTCCTGACTTTC. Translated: CASSPPQVPSGANVLTF.

CDR3 residues: CASSWSSGVTNTGELFF. DNA for the CDR3: TGTGCCAGCAGCTGGAGTAGCGGGGTTACGAACACCGGGGAGCTGTTTTTT. This chain connects TRBV7-2 to TRBJ2-2; 8 bases fit TRBD2. Germline V gene sequence: CDR1 SGHTA, CDR2 FQGNSA. V shed 4 bases, J shed 0 bases, and the junction held 7 bases outside the gene matches. This CDR3 spans 17 amino acids.

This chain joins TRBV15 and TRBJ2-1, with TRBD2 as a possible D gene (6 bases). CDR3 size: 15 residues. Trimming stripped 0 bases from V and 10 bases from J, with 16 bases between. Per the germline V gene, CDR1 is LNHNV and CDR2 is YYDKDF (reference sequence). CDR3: CATSRDPGLGLEQFF. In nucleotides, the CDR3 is TGTGCCACCAGCAGAGATCCGGGACTCGGATTGGAGCAGTTCTTC.

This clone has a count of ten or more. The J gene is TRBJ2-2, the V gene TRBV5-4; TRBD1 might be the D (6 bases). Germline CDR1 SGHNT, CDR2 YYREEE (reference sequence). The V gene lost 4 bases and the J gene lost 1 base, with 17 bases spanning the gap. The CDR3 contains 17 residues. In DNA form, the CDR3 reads TGTGCCAGCAGCCGAAGACAGGATGGTTGGAACACCGGGGAGCTGTTTTTT. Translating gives CASSRRQDGWNTGELFF.

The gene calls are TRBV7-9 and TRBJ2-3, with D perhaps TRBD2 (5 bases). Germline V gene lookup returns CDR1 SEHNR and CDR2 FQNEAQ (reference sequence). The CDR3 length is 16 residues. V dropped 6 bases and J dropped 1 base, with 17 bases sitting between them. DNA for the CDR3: TGTGCCAGCAGGGCAAAAGGACTTTACGGCACAGATACGCAGTATTTT. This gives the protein CASRAKGLYGTDTQYF.

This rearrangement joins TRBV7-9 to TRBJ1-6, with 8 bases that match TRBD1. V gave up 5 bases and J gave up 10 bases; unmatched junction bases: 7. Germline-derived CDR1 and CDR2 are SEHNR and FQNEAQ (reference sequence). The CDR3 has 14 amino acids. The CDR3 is CASSADRGGSPLHF. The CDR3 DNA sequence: TGTGCCAGCAGCGCCGACAGGGGAGGCTCACCCCTCCACTTT.

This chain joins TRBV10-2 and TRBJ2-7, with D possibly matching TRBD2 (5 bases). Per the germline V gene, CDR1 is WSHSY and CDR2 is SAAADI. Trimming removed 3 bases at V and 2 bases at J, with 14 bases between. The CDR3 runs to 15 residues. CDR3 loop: CASSDQARRTYEQYF. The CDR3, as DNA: TGCGCCAGCAGTGACCAGGCTAGGAGGACCTACGAGCAGTACTTC.

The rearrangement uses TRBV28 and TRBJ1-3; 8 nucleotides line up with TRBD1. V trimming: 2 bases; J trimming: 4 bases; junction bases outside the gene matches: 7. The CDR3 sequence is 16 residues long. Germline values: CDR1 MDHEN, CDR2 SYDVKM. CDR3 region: CASSLQGAPSGNTIYF. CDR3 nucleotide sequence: TGTGCCAGCAGTTTACAGGGGGCGCCTTCCGGAAACACCATATATTTT.

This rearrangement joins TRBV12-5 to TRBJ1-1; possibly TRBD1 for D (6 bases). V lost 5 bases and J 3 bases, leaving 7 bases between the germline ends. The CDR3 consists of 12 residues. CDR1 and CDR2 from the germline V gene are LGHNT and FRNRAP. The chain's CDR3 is CASGPGDTEAFF. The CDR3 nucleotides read TGTGCTAGTGGTCCAGGGGACACTGAAGCTTTCTTT. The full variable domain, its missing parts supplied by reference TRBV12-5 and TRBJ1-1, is DARVTQTPRHKVTEMGQEVTMRCQPILGHNTVFWYRQTMMQGLELLAYFRNRAPLDDSGMPKDRFSAEMPDATLATLKIQPSEPRDSAVYFCASGPGDTEAFFGQGTRLTVV.

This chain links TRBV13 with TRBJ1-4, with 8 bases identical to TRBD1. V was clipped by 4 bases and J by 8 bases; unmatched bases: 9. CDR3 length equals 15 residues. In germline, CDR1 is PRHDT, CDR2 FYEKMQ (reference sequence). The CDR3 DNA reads TGTGCCAGCAGCTACAGCGAGGGGGACAGGGAAAAACTGTTTTTT. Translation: CASSYSEGDREKLFF.

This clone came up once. The CDR3 spells CASRSQGVGTDTQYF. The CDR3 DNA reads TGTGCCAGCAGATCCCAGGGGGTCGGCACAGATACGCAGTATTTT. V is TRBV28 and J is TRBJ2-3; TRBD1 agrees at 7 bases. V gave up 6 bases and J gave up 1 base; unmatched junction bases: 7. Germline V gene lookup returns CDR1 MDHEN and CDR2 SYDVKM. The CDR3 extends over 15 amino acids.

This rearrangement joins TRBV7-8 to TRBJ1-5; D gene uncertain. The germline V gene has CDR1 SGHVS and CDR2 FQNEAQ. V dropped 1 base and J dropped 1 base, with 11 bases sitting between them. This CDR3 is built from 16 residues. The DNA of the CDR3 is TGTGCCAGCAGCTTAGACAGTCCGTCGAGCAATCAGCCCCAGCATTTT. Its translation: CASSLDSPSSNQPQHF.

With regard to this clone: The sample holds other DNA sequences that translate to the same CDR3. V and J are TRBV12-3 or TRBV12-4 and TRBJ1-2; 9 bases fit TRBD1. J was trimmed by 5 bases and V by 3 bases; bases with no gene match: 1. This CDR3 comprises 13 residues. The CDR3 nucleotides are TGTGCCAGCAGTTTGGGACAGGGTTATGGCTACACCTTC. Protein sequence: CASSLGQGYGYTF.

The DNA of the CDR3 is TGTGCCAGCAGGAGGGGAGGGTCTGGGGCCAACGTCCTGACTTTC. Protein: CASRRGGSGANVLTF. The rearrangement links TRBV9 to TRBJ2-6; TRBD2 matches 7 bases. The CDR3 contains 15 residues. Trimming took 5 bases from V and 1 from J; bases not matched to a gene: 3. The germline CDR1 and CDR2 sequences are SGDLS and YYNGEE.

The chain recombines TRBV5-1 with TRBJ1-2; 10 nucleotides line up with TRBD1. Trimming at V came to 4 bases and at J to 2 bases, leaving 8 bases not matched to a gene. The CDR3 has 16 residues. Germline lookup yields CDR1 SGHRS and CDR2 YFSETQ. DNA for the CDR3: TGCGCCAGCAGCCCAGGGACAGGGGTCCCGAACTATGGCTACACCTTC. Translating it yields CASSPGTGVPNYGYTF.

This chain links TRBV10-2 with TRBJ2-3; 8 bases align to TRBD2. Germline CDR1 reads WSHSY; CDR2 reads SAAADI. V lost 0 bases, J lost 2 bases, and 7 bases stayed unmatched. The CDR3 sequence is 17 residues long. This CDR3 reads CASSESYGGGHTDTQYF. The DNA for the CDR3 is TGCGCCAGCAGTGAGTCCTACGGGGGGGGCCACACAGATACGCAGTATTTT.